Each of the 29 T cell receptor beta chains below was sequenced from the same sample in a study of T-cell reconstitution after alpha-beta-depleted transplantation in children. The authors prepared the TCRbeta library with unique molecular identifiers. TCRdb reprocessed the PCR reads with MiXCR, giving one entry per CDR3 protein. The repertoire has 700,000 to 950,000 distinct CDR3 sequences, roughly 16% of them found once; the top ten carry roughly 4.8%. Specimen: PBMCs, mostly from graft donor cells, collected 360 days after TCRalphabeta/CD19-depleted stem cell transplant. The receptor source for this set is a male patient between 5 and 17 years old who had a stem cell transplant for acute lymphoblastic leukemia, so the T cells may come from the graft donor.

The CDR3 reads CASRKGRTGANVLTF. Written as DNA, the CDR3 is TGTGCCAGTAGGAAGGGGAGAACTGGGGCCAACGTCCTGACTTTC. The chain joins TRBV19 to TRBJ2-6, with D perhaps assigned TRBD1 or TRBD2 (5 bases each). CDR3 length: 15 amino acids. V lost 6 bases and J 2 bases, leaving 11 bases between the germline ends. Germline CDR1 and CDR2: LNHDA and SQIVND (reference sequence).

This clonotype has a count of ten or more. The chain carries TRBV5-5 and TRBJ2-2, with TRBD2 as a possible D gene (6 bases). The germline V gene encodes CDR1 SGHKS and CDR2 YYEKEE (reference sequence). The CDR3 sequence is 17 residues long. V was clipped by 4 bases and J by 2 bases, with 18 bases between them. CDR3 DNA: TGTGCCAGCAGCCCCCCTGGAGGGGTAAGAAACACCGGGGAGCTGTTTTTT. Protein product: CASSPPGGVRNTGELFF.

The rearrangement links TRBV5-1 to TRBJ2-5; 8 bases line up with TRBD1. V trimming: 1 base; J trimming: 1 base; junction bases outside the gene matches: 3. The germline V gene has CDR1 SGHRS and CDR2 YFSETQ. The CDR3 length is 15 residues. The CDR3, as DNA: TGCGCCAGCAGCTTGCAGGGACAGGCCCAAGAGACCCAGTACTTC. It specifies CASSLQGQAQETQYF.

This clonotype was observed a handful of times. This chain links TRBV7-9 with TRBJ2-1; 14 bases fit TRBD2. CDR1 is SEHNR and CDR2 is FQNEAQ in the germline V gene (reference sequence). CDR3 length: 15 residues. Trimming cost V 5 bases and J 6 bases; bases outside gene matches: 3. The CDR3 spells CASSKGLAGVNEQFF. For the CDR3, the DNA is TGTGCCAGCAGCAAGGGACTAGCGGGAGTCAATGAGCAGTTCTTC.

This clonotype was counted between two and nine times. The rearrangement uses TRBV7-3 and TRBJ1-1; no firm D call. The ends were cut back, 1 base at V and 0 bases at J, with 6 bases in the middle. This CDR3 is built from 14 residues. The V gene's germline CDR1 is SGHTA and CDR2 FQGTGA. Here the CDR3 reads CASSLMSMNTEAFF. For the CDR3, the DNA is TGTGCCAGCAGCTTAATGAGCATGAACACTGAAGCTTTCTTT.

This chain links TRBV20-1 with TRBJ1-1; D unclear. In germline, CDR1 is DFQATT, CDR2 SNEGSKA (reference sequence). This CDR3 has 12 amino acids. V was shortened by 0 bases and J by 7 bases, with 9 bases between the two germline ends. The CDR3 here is CSARDLGYEAFF. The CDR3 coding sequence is TGCAGTGCTAGAGATCTAGGATATGAAGCTTTCTTT.

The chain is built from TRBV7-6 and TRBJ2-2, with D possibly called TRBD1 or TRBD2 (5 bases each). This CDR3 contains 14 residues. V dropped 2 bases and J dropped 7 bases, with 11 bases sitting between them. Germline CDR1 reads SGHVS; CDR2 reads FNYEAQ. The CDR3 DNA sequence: TGTGCCAGCAGCTTAATACGGGGCGGCGGGGAGCTGTTTTTT. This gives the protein CASSLIRGGGELFF.

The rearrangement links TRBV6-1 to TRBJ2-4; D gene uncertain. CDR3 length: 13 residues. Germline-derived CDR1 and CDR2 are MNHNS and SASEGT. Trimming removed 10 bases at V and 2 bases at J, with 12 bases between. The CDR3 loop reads CATHEVPKNIQYF. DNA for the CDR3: TGTGCCACCCACGAGGTTCCCAAAAACATTCAGTACTTC.

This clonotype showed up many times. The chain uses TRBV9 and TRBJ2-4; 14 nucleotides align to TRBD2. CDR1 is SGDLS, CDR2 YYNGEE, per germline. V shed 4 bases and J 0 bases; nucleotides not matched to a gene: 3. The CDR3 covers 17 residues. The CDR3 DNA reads TGTGCCAGCAGCCCCGGGACTAGCGGGAGAGCCAAAAACATTCAGTACTTC. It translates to CASSPGTSGRAKNIQYF.

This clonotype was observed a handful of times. The CDR3 spells CASSQGQPSYGYTF. The CDR3 nucleotides read TGTGCCAGCAGCCAAGGCCAACCTTCCTATGGCTACACCTTC. The chain recombines TRBV14 with TRBJ1-2; D not certain. CDR3 length: 14 residues. Germline V gives CDR1 SGHDN, CDR2 FVKESK. V gave up 1 base and J gave up 4 bases, with 10 bases separating them.

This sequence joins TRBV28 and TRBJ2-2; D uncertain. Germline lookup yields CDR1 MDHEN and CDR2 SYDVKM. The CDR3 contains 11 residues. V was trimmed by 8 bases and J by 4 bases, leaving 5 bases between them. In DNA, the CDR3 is TGTGCCAGCCATCTCACCGGGGAGCTGTTTTTT. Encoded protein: CASHLTGELFF.

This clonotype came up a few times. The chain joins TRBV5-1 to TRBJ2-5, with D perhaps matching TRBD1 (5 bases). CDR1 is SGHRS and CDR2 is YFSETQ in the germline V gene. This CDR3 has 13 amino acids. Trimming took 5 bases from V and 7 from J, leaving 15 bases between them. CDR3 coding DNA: TGCGCCAGCAGGACAGACCTTATGGGGACCCAGTACTTC. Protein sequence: CASRTDLMGTQYF.

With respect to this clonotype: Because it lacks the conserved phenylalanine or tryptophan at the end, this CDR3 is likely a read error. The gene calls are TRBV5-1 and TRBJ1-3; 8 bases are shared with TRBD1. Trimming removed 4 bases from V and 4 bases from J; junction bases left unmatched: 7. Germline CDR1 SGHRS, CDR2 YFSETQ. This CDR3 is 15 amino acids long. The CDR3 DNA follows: TGCGCCAGCAGCAGCTCGACAGGGGCCGGAAACACCATATATTAT. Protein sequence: CASSSSTGAGNTIYY.

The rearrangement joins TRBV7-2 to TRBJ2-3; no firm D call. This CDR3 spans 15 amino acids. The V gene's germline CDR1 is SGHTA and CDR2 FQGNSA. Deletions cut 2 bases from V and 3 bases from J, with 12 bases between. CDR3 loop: CASSLSRTQTDTQYF. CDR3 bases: TGTGCCAGCAGCTTAAGCCGGACGCAAACAGATACGCAGTATTTT.

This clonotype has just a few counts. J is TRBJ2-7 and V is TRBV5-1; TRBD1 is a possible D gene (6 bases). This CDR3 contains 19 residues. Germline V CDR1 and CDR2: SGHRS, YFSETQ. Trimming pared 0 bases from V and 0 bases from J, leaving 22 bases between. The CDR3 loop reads CASSLGTVLKILHSYEQYF. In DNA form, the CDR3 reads TGCGCCAGCAGCTTGGGGACAGTCTTAAAGATATTACACTCCTACGAGCAGTACTTC.

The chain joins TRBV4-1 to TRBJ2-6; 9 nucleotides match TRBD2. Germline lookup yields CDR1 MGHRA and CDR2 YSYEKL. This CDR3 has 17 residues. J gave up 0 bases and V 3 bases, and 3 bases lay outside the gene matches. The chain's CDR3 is CASSHVAGASGANVLTF. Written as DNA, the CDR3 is TGCGCCAGCAGCCATGTAGCGGGAGCCTCTGGGGCCAACGTCCTGACTTTC.

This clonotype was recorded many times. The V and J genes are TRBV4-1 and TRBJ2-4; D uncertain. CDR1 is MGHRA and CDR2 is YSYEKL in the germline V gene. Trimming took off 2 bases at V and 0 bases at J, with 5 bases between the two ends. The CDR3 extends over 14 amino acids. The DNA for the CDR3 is TGCGCCAGCAGCCAACCTTTAGCCAAAAACATTCAGTACTTC. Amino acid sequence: CASSQPLAKNIQYF.

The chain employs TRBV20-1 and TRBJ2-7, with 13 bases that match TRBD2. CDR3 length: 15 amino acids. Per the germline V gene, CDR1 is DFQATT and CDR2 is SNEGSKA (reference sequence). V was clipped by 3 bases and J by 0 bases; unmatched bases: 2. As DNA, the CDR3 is TGCAGTGCTAGGGGACTAGCGGGAACCTCCTACGAGCAGTACTTC. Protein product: CSARGLAGTSYEQYF.

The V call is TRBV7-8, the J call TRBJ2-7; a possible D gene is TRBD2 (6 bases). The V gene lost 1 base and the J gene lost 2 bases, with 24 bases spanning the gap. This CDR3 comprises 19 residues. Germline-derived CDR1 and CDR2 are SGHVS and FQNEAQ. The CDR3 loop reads CASSLGEDPLRDWPYEQYF. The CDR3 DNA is TGTGCCAGCAGCTTAGGCGAGGATCCCCTGCGGGATTGGCCCTACGAGCAGTACTTC.

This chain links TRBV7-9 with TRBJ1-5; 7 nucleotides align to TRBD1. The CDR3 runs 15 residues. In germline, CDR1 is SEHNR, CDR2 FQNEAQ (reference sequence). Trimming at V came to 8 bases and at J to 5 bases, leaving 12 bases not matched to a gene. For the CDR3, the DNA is TGTGCCAGCCCCAAAGACAGGGACCACGATCAGCCCCAGCATTTT. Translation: CASPKDRDHDQPQHF.

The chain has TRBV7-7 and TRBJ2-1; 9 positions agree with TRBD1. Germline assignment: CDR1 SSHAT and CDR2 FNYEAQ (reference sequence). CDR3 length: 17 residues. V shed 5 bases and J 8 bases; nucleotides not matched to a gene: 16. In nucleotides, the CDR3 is TGTGCCAGCAGCCCACGGACTTGGGGGACAGGGACATATGAGCAGTTCTTC. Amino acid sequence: CASSPRTWGTGTYEQFF. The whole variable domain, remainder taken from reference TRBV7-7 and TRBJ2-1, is GAGVSQSPRYKVTKRGQDVTLRCDPISSHATLYWYQQALGQGPEFLTYFNYEAQPDKSGLPSDRFSAERPEGSISTLTIQRTEQRDSAMYRCASSPRTWGTGTYEQFFGPGTRLTVL.

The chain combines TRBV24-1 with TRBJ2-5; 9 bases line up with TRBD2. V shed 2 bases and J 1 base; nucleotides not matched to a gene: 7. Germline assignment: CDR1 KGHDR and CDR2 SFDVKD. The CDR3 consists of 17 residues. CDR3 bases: TGTGCCACCAGTGATTCAATGACTAGCGGCATCCAAGAGACCCAGTACTTC. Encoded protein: CATSDSMTSGIQETQYF.

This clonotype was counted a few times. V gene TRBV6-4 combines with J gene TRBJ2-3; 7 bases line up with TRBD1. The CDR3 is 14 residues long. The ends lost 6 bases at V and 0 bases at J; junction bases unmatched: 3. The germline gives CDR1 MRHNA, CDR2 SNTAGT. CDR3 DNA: TGTGCCAGCAGCGGACAGGCGAGCACAGATACGCAGTATTTT. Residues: CASSGQASTDTQYF.

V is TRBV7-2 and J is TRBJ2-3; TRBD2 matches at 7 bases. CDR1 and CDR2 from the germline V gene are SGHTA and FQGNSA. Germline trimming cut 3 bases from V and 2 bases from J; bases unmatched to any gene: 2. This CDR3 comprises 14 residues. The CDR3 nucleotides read TGTGCCAGCAGCTTGGGGACTACCACAGATACGCAGTATTTT. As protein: CASSLGTTTDTQYF.

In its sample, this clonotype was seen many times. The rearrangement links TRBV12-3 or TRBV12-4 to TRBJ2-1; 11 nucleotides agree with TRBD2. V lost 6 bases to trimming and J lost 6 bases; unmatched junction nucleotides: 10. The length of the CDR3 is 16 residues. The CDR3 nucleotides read TGTGCCAGCAGCCTTCCTAGCGGGAGGAGTTCCAATGAGCAGTTCTTC. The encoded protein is CASSLPSGRSSNEQFF.

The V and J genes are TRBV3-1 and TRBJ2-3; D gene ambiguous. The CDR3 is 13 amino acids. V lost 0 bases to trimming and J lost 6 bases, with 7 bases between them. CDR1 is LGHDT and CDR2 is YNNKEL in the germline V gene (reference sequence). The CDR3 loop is CASSQDGRDTQYF. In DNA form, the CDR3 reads TGTGCCAGCAGCCAAGACGGGCGGGATACGCAGTATTTT.

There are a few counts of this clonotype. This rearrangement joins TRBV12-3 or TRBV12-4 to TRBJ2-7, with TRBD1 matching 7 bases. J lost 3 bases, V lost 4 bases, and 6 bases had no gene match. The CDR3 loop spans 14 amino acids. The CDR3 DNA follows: TGTGCCAGCAGTTGGCCGGGACAGAACTACGAGCAGTACTTC. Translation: CASSWPGQNYEQYF.

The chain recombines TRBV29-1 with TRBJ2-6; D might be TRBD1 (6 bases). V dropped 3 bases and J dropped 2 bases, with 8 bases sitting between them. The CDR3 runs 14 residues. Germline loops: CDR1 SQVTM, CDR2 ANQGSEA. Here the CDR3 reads CSVEGATGANVLTF. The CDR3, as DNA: TGCAGCGTTGAGGGGGCGACTGGGGCCAACGTCCTGACTTTC. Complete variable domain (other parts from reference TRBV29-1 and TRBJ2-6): SAVISQKPSRDICQRGTSLTIQCQVDSQVTMMFWYRQQPGQSLTLIATANQGSEATYESGFVIDKFPISRPNLTFSTLTVSNMSPEDSSIYLCSVEGATGANVLTFGAGSRLTVL.

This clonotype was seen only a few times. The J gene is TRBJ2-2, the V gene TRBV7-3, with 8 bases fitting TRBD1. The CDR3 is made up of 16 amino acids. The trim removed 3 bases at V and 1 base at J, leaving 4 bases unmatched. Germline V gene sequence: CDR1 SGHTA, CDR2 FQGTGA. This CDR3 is CASSFGQGGNTGELFF. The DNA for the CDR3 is TGTGCCAGCAGCTTCGGACAGGGTGGGAACACCGGGGAGCTGTTTTTT.